The 15 T cell receptor beta chains below all came from one sample that was sequenced in a study of beta chain features in type 1 diabetes. The isolated RNA, all of it, was reverse transcribed, so expressed TCRB transcripts were what got sequenced. Method: immunoSEQ multiplex PCR; TCRdb's copy keeps in-frame clones and lacks some. Found here are 90,000 to 110,000 clones, 40% of them singletons; the top ten hold over 0.065%. The material sequenced was stem cell memory CD4+ T cells from blood. The receptors were gathered from a young woman in good health.

The genes are TRBV20-1 and TRBJ2-7; 8 positions agree with TRBD2. Germline V lookup: CDR1 DFQATT, CDR2 SNEGSKA (reference sequence). CDR3 length equals 11 residues. The V and J ends lost 6 bases and 9 bases, in that order; junction bases with no gene match: 7. In nucleotides, the CDR3 is TGCAGTGCCCTCGGGAGGGCCCCGCAGTACTTC. It translates to CSALGRAPQYF.

The chain is built from TRBV6-6 and TRBJ2-5, with TRBD2 identical over 9 bases. The junction had 4 bases not matched to a gene; V was cut back by 2 bases and J by 3 bases. CDR3 length equals 15 residues. The V gene's germline CDR1 is MNHNY and CDR2 SVGAGI (reference sequence). The CDR3 region has the DNA TGTGCCAGCAGTTACCCTAGCGGGAACGAAGAGACCCAGTACTTC. This gives the protein CASSYPSGNEETQYF.

The rearrangement joins TRBV18 to TRBJ1-1; a weak D match, TRBD1 (5 bases). V lost 6 bases and J lost 3, with 14 bases in between. This CDR3 has 14 amino acids. CDR1 is KGHSH and CDR2 is LQKENI in the germline V gene. CDR3 amino acids: CASSRMRGYTEAFF. CDR3 coding DNA: TGTGCCAGCTCTCGTATGCGGGGGTACACTGAAGCTTTCTTT.

This clone has just a few counts. The genes are TRBV7-6 and TRBJ2-3, with 13 bases aligning to TRBD2. CDR1 SGHVS and CDR2 FNYEAQ come from the germline V gene. The CDR3 extends over 19 amino acids. With V trimmed by 3 bases and J by 0 bases, 9 bases remained unmatched. CDR3 sequence reads: CASSLRLAGGTVSTDTQYF. CDR3 DNA sequence: TGTGCCAGCAGCTTGAGACTAGCGGGAGGAACGGTTAGCACAGATACGCAGTATTTT.

This clone was picked up a small number of times. The chain employs TRBV7-2 and TRBJ2-2; D not certain. CDR1 is SGHTA and CDR2 is FQGNSA in the germline V gene. The V end was cut by 3 bases, the J end by 2 bases, with 10 bases between. The CDR3 loop spans 15 amino acids. The CDR3 is CASSLGRLNTGELFF. The CDR3 DNA is TGTGCCAGCAGCTTGGGTCGACTCAACACCGGGGAGCTGTTTTTT.

The table lists this clone with a few counts. This chain uses TRBV19 with TRBJ2-1; 7 nucleotides align to TRBD2. This CDR3 contains 16 residues. The germline gives CDR1 LNHDA, CDR2 SQIVND (reference sequence). The trim removed 3 bases at V and 7 bases at J, leaving 12 bases unmatched. The DNA of the CDR3 is TGTGCCAGTAGTATTTTCCGAGCGGGACCGTCTAATGAGCAGTTCTTC. Translation: CASSIFRAGPSNEQFF. Together with reference TRBV19 and TRBJ2-1, the CDR3 gives the full variable domain: DGGITQSPKYLFRKEGQNVTLSCEQNLNHDAMYWYRQDPGQGLRLIYYSQIVNDFQKGDIAEGYSVSREKKESFPLTVTSAQKNPTAFYLCASSIFRAGPSNEQFFGPGTRLTVL.

This chain uses TRBV5-1 with TRBJ2-7; 12 nucleotides align to TRBD2. V trimming: 4 bases; J trimming: 6 bases; junction bases outside the gene matches: 8. Germline V CDR1 and CDR2: SGHRS, YFSETQ. This CDR3 is built from 15 residues. CDR3 residues: CASSQRLAGESEQYF. The CDR3 bases are TGCGCCAGCAGCCAAAGACTAGCGGGAGAGTCCGAGCAGTACTTC. Using reference TRBV5-1 and TRBJ2-7 for the parts outside the CDR3, the full variable domain is KAGVTQTPRYLIKTRGQQVTLSCSPISGHRSVSWYQQTPGQGLQFLFEYFSETQRNKGNFPGRFSGRQFSNSRSEMNVSTLELGDSALYLCASSQRLAGESEQYFGPGTRLTVT.

This clone has only a few counts. This chain links TRBV7-8 with TRBJ2-2, with TRBD2 matching 8 bases. This CDR3 is built from 13 residues. CDR1 is SGHVS, CDR2 FQNEAQ, per germline. With 9 bases clipped from V and 1 base from J, the junction kept 1 base outside the gene matches. The CDR3 region is CASTSGNTGELFF. CDR3 sequence (DNA): TGTGCCAGTACTAGCGGGAACACCGGGGAGCTGTTTTTT.

This clone has only a few counts. This chain links TRBV19 with TRBJ2-3; 8 bases align to TRBD1. CDR1 is LNHDA and CDR2 is SQIVND in the germline V gene (reference sequence). This CDR3 has 14 amino acids. The junction had 4 bases not matched to a gene; V was cut back by 4 bases and J by 4 bases. CDR3 nucleotide sequence: TGTGCCAGTAGTAGGACAGGGTCTGCAGATACGCAGTATTTT. This codes for CASSRTGSADTQYF.

This chain connects TRBV10-3 to TRBJ2-7; perhaps TRBD2 as D (6 bases). The V gene lost 3 bases and the J gene lost 3 bases, with 12 bases spanning the gap. The V gene's germline CDR1 is ENHRY and CDR2 SYGVKD. This CDR3 is 14 amino acids long. CDR3 DNA sequence: TGTGCCATCAGTGATTCCGGGAGAATCTACGAGCAGTACTTC. Protein: CAISDSGRIYEQYF.

In its sample, this clone was seen a few times. The rearrangement uses TRBV7-2 and TRBJ2-4, with 14 nucleotides matching TRBD2. The length of the CDR3 is 18 residues. The germline gives CDR1 SGHTA, CDR2 FQGNSA. The V and J ends lost 0 bases and 5 bases, in that order; junction bases with no gene match: 6. CDR3 amino acids: CASSLAGTSGSWENIQYF. CDR3 in DNA: TGTGCCAGCAGCTTAGCCGGGACTAGCGGGAGTTGGGAAAACATTCAGTACTTC.

This clone was seen more than once but under ten times. V and J are TRBV18 and TRBJ1-2; D possibly corresponds to TRBD1 (6 bases). The CDR3 is made up of 17 amino acids. The germline CDR1 and CDR2 sequences are KGHSH and LQKENI. Trimming took off 4 bases at V and 4 bases at J, with 22 bases between the two ends. DNA of the CDR3: TGTGCCAGCTCACTTGGTTGGCGGCAGGGGAGTCTCTATGGCTACACCTTC. Translating it yields CASSLGWRQGSLYGYTF.

The chain employs TRBV19 and TRBJ1-5, with D perhaps matching TRBD1 (6 bases). Germline V gene lookup returns CDR1 LNHDA and CDR2 SQIVND (reference sequence). The CDR3 runs 16 residues. V lost 2 bases and J 0 bases, leaving 11 bases between the germline ends. The CDR3 protein is CASSIWGRGSNQPQHF. The CDR3 bases are TGTGCCAGTAGTATATGGGGCAGGGGTAGCAATCAGCCCCAGCATTTT.

The CDR3, as DNA: TGTGCCAGCTCACCTTCTAGCGGGAGGGCCGGCAGCACAGATACGCAGTATTTT. The encoded protein is CASSPSSGRAGSTDTQYF. This chain connects TRBV18 to TRBJ2-3; 12 nucleotides align to TRBD2. Germline V lookup: CDR1 KGHSH, CDR2 LQKENI. This CDR3 region has 18 residues. V shed 3 bases, J shed 0 bases, and the junction held 7 bases outside the gene matches.

The chain combines TRBV4-1 with TRBJ2-1; no clear D. Germline CDR1 MGHRA, CDR2 YSYEKL. The length of the CDR3 is 12 residues. V lost 4 bases and J 12 bases, leaving 13 bases between the germline ends. CDR3 coding DNA: TGCGCCAGCAGCCCGATCATGCCGGGGCAGTTCTTC. Translation gives CASSPIMPGQFF.